These T cell receptor beta chains were read from a single sample in a study of technical replicates of blood from a few donors. Assay used: immunoSEQ multiplex PCR; TCRdb lists only in-frame clones, some missing. The sample lists tens of thousands of clones, about 92% occurring once. The specimen sequenced was T cells isolated from PBMCs. All receptors come from a human donor in good health. Each CDR3 is given with its conserved first and last residue. A D gene is named only where the DNA matches it firmly. Part of the rows lack a size; the others show once, few, many or a class for expanded clones.

d_call,v_call,j_call,clone_size,cdr3_nt,cdr3_aa
TRBD2,TRBV4-1,TRBJ2-7,NA,TGCGCCAGCAGCCAGTTCCCGGCGGGAGTGGTTGAGCAGTACTTC,CASSQFPAGVVEQYF
TRBD2,TRBV19,TRBJ2-3,few,TGTGCCAGTAGCACCAGCGGGGCTAGCACAGATACGCAGTATTTT,CASSTSGASTDTQYF
TRBD1,TRBV5-1,TRBJ1-5,NA,TGCGCCAGCAGCTTGTATCCACATGTAGGGGGCGATCAGCCCCAGCATTTT,CASSLYPHVGGDQPQHF
NA,TRBV5-1,TRBJ2-1,NA,TGCGCCAGCAGCTTGGACAGGGAGATAAATGAGCAGTTCTTC,CASSLDREINEQFF
TRBD2,TRBV4-2,TRBJ2-7,once,TGTGCCAGCAGCCAAGAGCGAAGCGGGGGGGCTGGCGAGCAGTACTTC,CASSQERSGGAGEQYF
TRBD1,TRBV4-2,TRBJ2-7,NA,TGTGCCAGCAGCCAGGGACAGGCCTACGAGCAGTACTTC,CASSQGQAYEQYF
NA,TRBV15,TRBJ2-2,NA,TGTGCCACCAGCACAGGCAGGAACACCGGGGAGCTGTTTTTT,CATSTGRNTGELFF
NA,TRBV5-1,TRBJ1-5,NA,TGCGCCAGCAGCTTGGTCGACCAACAGGTGACCCATCAGCCCCAGCATTTT,CASSLVDQQVTHQPQHF
NA,TRBV6-5,TRBJ1-1,NA,TGTGCCAGCAGTTACTGGAGAGGGATTGGGACTGAAGCTTTCTTT,CASSYWRGIGTEAFF
TRBD2,TRBV5-6,TRBJ2-4,once,TGTGCCAGCAGCCTGATATATCCGTCTAGCGGGGGGGCCAAAAACATTCAGTACTTC,CASSLIYPSSGGAKNIQYF
TRBD1,TRBV9,TRBJ2-5,NA,TGTGCCAGCAGCGCCCGGACAGGGGGCGTCGGAGAGACCCAGTACTTC,CASSARTGGVGETQYF
TRBD1,TRBV29-1,TRBJ2-7,NA,TGCAGCGTTGAAGATCAGAGACAGGGAGATAAAGTCCCATACTACGAGCAGTACTTC,CSVEDQRQGDKVPYYEQYF
NA,TRBV27,TRBJ2-7,NA,TGTGCCAGCAGTCCGTCGGGATACAACGAGCAGTACTTC,CASSPSGYNEQYF
NA,TRBV7-8,TRBJ2-7,NA,TGTGCCAGCACCCCTTCCCGGGACATCTCGTACGAGCAGTACTTC,CASTPSRDISYEQYF
NA,TRBV27,TRBJ2-1,NA,TGTGCCAGCAGCAGGGGCGCCGGTTTTCTCGATGAGCAGTTCTTC,CASSRGAGFLDEQFF
TRBD2,TRBV6-5,TRBJ2-5,NA,TGTGCCAGCAGTCAGACTAGCGGCCAAGAGACCCAGTACTTC,CASSQTSGQETQYF
NA,TRBV2,TRBJ2-2,NA,TGTGCCAGCAGTGAGTGGGATGCGGGCACCGGGGAGCTGTTTTTT,CASSEWDAGTGELFF
NA,TRBV2,TRBJ1-2,NA,TGTGCCAGCAGTGACCTGGGGGCGGGCTATGGCTACACCTTC,CASSDLGAGYGYTF
TRBD1,TRBV4-1,TRBJ2-7,NA,TGCGCCAGCAGACCCACCGGACAGGGTGTGCGCGAGCAGTACTTC,CASRPTGQGVREQYF
NA,TRBV6-4,TRBJ2-6,NA,TGTGCCAGGGGTAGATCAAAACAGGGAGCTTCTGGGGCCAACGTCCTGACTTTC,CARGRSKQGASGANVLTF
TRBD1,TRBV5-1,TRBJ2-7,NA,TGCGCCAGCAGCTCAGGGACAGGGGGCAACGAGCAGTACTTC,CASSSGTGGNEQYF
TRBD2,TRBV11-2,TRBJ2-3,NA,TGTGCCAGCAGCGTCAGACTAGCGGGGTTTAACACAGATACGCAGTATTTT,CASSVRLAGFNTDTQYF
NA,TRBV7-6,TRBJ1-4,NA,TGTGCCAGCAGCCTCACAGGTGAAAAACTGTTTTTT,CASSLTGEKLFF
NA,TRBV21-1,TRBJ2-7,NA,TGTGCCAGCAGCAAATTGGGCAGGGCGATTTCCTACGAGCAGTACTTC,CASSKLGRAISYEQYF
NA,TRBV7-9,TRBJ2-3,NA,TGTGCCAGCAGCTTAGTTGAGCTTAGTACGCAGTATTTT,CASSLVELSTQYF
NA,TRBV6-6,TRBJ2-5,NA,TGTGCCAGCGGAGAAGGTACCCAAGAGACCCAGTACTTC,CASGEGTQETQYF
TRBD2,TRBV30,TRBJ2-5,NA,TGTGCCTGGAGTGTTAGCGGGGGGGTGTGGGGGCAAGAGACCCAGTACTTC,CAWSVSGGVWGQETQYF
TRBD1,TRBV27,TRBJ2-3,once,TGTGCCAGCAGTTCACAGACAGGGACCCCGATGGATACGCAGTATTTT,CASSSQTGTPMDTQYF
NA,TRBV9,TRBJ1-1,NA,TGTGCCAGCAGCGTTTTAGTGAACACTGAAGCTTTCTTT,CASSVLVNTEAFF
NA,TRBV28,TRBJ2-7,NA,TGTGCCAGCAGGAACCTATACAGGGAGCAAGCCTACGAGCAGTACTTC,CASRNLYREQAYEQYF
TRBD2,TRBV10-3,TRBJ2-3,NA,TGTGCCATCAGTGGAGCGGGGGGCTTGGGCGATACGCAGTATTTT,CAISGAGGLGDTQYF
NA,TRBV14,TRBJ1-6,few,TGTGCCAGCAGCCAAGATATCGGGGGGCGGCAGTCACCCCTCCACTTT,CASSQDIGGRQSPLHF
TRBD1,TRBV27,TRBJ1-5,NA,TGTGCCAGCAGTTCATCCGGACAGGGGCGGCATCAGCCCCAGCATTTT,CASSSSGQGRHQPQHF
NA,TRBV6-5,TRBJ1-1,NA,TGTGCCAGTACCCTAAGCCAGGGGTTGGCGGCTGAAGCTTTCTTT,CASTLSQGLAAEAFF
NA,TRBV7-3,TRBJ2-3,NA,TGTGCCAGCAGCTTAGCCAGGGATAATACGCAGTATTTT,CASSLARDNTQYF
TRBD1,TRBV19,TRBJ2-7,NA,TGTGCCAGTAGTAATCCTCGACAGGGGGCGTCGCTTAACTACGAGCAGTACTTC,CASSNPRQGASLNYEQYF
NA,TRBV30,TRBJ1-2,once,TGTGCCAAGTTCAGCCGGGTTGGTGGCTACACCTTC,CAKFSRVGGYTF
TRBD2,TRBV10-1,TRBJ2-1,NA,TGCGCCAGCAATGCCGGACTAGCGGGCCACAATGAGCAGTTCTTC,CASNAGLAGHNEQFF
NA,TRBV11-3,TRBJ2-7,NA,TGTGCCAGCAGCACCTGGACAGTAAGCGAGCAGTACTTC,CASSTWTVSEQYF
NA,TRBV5-1,TRBJ1-1,NA,TGCGCCAGCAGTCCGGGTCCTTCGAACACTGAAGCTTTCTTT,CASSPGPSNTEAFF
TRBD2,TRBV2,TRBJ2-5,NA,TGTGCCAGCAGTGATGCGGGGGGACAAGAGACCCAGTACTTC,CASSDAGGQETQYF
NA,TRBV27,TRBJ2-7,NA,TGTGCCAGCAGTTTTTATGGAGACGCCGAGCAGTACTTC,CASSFYGDAEQYF
NA,TRBV6-1,TRBJ1-1,NA,TGTGCCAGCAGTGAATTTTACAGTAACAAGAACACTGAAGCTTTCTTT,CASSEFYSNKNTEAFF
NA,TRBV4-1,TRBJ2-1,NA,TGCGCCAGCAGGGGGGGCTCCTACAATGAGCAGTTCTTC,CASRGGSYNEQFF